The 32 T cell receptor beta chains given below trace back to one sample, sequenced in a study of shared clonotypes between healthy human individuals. TCRdb keeps only in-frame clones here, not all; method: immunoSEQ multiplex PCR. This table holds some 2,000,000 clones, approximately 96% found once. What was sequenced was naive CD4+ T cells sorted from blood. The subset was: CD45RA+ positively selected. The receptors here all came from a man aged 18 to 29 in good health.

The chain recombines TRBV5-4 with TRBJ2-7, with 9 bases fitting TRBD1. This CDR3 is built from 15 residues. Germline V gene sequence: CDR1 SGHNT, CDR2 YYREEE (reference sequence). The junction had 8 bases not matched to a gene; V was cut back by 5 bases and J by 2 bases. The CDR3 nucleotides read TGTGCCAGCAGGGGTGACAGGGGGGCAGCCTACGAGCAGTACTTC. Protein: CASRGDRGAAYEQYF.

The chain links TRBV7-2 to TRBJ1-5; a possible D gene is TRBD1 (5 bases). This CDR3 is built from 15 residues. V lost 3 bases to trimming and J lost 4 bases, with 13 bases between them. The germline V gene encodes CDR1 SGHTA and CDR2 FQGNSA. CDR3 bases: TGTGCCAGCAGCTTGGGGGAGGTTCTTAATCAGCCCCAGCATTTT. It encodes CASSLGEVLNQPQHF.

The CDR3 spells CAHGTGLTYNEQFF. As DNA, the CDR3 is TGTGCCCACGGCACAGGGTTGACGTACAATGAGCAGTTCTTC. The V and J genes are TRBV6-5 and TRBJ2-1; the D gene is possibly TRBD1 (6 bases). Germline-derived CDR1 and CDR2 are MNHEY and SVGAGI. V lost 11 bases and J lost 4, with 18 bases in between. CDR3 size: 14 residues.

This clone occurred once. This chain connects TRBV9 to TRBJ2-1; D gene unclear. V lost 0 bases and J lost 8, with 12 bases in between. This CDR3 has 14 residues. Per germline, CDR1 SGDLS and CDR2 YYNGEE. The DNA of the CDR3 is TGTGCCAGCAGCGTAGGGCAACCTCAGGATGAGCAGTTCTTC. This sequence encodes CASSVGQPQDEQFF.

The count of this clone is one. The chain recombines TRBV7-9 with TRBJ1-1; D is unresolved. Germline loops: CDR1 SEHNR, CDR2 FQNEAQ (reference sequence). The CDR3 consists of 14 residues. V was trimmed by 5 bases and J by 1 base, leaving 11 bases between them. The CDR3 DNA reads as TGTGCCAGCAGCGGTAGGACCTCGAACACTGAAGCTTTCTTT. As protein: CASSGRTSNTEAFF.

J is TRBJ1-5 and V is TRBV19; 9 nucleotides align to TRBD1. The CDR3 spans 18 residues. Germline loops: CDR1 LNHDA, CDR2 SQIVND (reference sequence). J gave up 2 bases and V 6 bases, and 14 bases lay outside the gene matches. The CDR3 loop reads CASSPLHRGQGGNQPQHF. The CDR3 bases are TGTGCCAGTAGCCCCCTTCACAGGGGGCAAGGGGGCAATCAGCCCCAGCATTTT. The full variable domain, completed using reference TRBV19 and TRBJ1-5, is DGGITQSPKYLFRKEGQNVTLSCEQNLNHDAMYWYRQDPGQGLRLIYYSQIVNDFQKGDIAEGYSVSREKKESFPLTVTSAQKNPTAFYLCASSPLHRGQGGNQPQHFGDGTRLSIL.

In this sample, this clone turned up once. The gene calls are TRBV10-3 and TRBJ2-7; D might be TRBD2 (5 bases). This CDR3 is 14 amino acids long. V gave up 5 bases and J gave up 6 bases, with 17 bases separating them. Looked up from germline, CDR1 is ENHRY and CDR2 is SYGVKD. The CDR3, as DNA: TGTGCCATCAGTCGGGATGATGGGGTCCTCGAGCAGTACTTC. Amino acids: CAISRDDGVLEQYF.

The chain combines TRBV7-9 with TRBJ2-7; 7 bases map to TRBD2. Trimming cost V 3 bases and J 10 bases; bases outside gene matches: 6. Germline loops: CDR1 SEHNR, CDR2 FQNEAQ (reference sequence). The CDR3 is made up of 12 amino acids. CDR3 DNA sequence: TGTGCCAGCAGCTTGGAGGGCGGGAGTCAGTACTTC. Its protein is CASSLEGGSQYF.

This sequence joins TRBV5-4 and TRBJ2-7, with 10 positions matching TRBD1. This CDR3 has 15 amino acids. The V gene end was trimmed by 3 bases and the J gene end by 3 bases; junction bases not matched to a gene: 6. The germline V gene has CDR1 SGHNT and CDR2 YYREEE (reference sequence). CDR3 loop: CASSSRDRGYYEQYF. The CDR3 region has the DNA TGTGCCAGCAGCTCCCGGGACAGGGGATACTACGAGCAGTACTTC.

V gene TRBV19 combines with J gene TRBJ1-1, with unresolved D. Germline V CDR1 and CDR2: LNHDA, SQIVND (reference sequence). The V and J ends lost 6 bases and 3 bases respectively, with 14 bases between them. The CDR3 extends over 14 amino acids. CDR3 coding DNA: TGTGCCAGTAGGATCGGGAGTGATTACACTGAAGCTTTCTTT. The encoded protein is CASRIGSDYTEAFF.

The CDR3 coding sequence is TGTGCCAGCAGCTTAGTAGGGACAGGAGTCAAGGAGCCCCAGCATTTT. Its protein is CASSLVGTGVKEPQHF. The genes are TRBV7-2 and TRBJ1-5; TRBD1 aligns across 8 bases. V lost 1 base, J lost 8 bases, and 10 bases stayed unmatched. The germline V gene encodes CDR1 SGHTA and CDR2 FQGNSA. CDR3 size: 16 residues.

The V and J genes are TRBV7-8 and TRBJ2-7; D may be TRBD2 (5 bases). Trimming left V 1 base short and J 1 base short, with 8 bases between. Germline lookup yields CDR1 SGHVS and CDR2 FQNEAQ. This CDR3 contains 14 residues. The CDR3 spells CASSLETTSYEQYF. CDR3 sequence (DNA): TGTGCCAGCAGCTTAGAGACTACTTCCTACGAGCAGTACTTC.

This chain joins TRBV27 and TRBJ2-1; D tentatively fits TRBD1 or TRBD2 (5 bases each). This CDR3 region has 18 residues. Germline V gives CDR1 MNHEY, CDR2 SMNVEV (reference sequence). V was trimmed by 3 bases and J by 0 bases, leaving 18 bases between them. The CDR3 nucleotides are TGTGCCAGCAGTTTTAAAGGGGTAACGGGAATCTCCTACAATGAGCAGTTCTTC. It translates to CASSFKGVTGISYNEQFF.

The genes are TRBV12-5 and TRBJ2-3; D possibly corresponds to TRBD1 (6 bases). Trimming stripped 1 base from V and 6 bases from J, with 11 bases between. Germline-derived CDR1 and CDR2 are LGHNT and FRNRAP. The CDR3 runs 14 residues. CDR3 coding DNA: TGTGCTAGTGGTTTGGATGACAGGCTCGATACGCAGTATTTT. This gives the protein CASGLDDRLDTQYF.

Concerning this clone itself: Other DNA variants within this sample encode the same CDR3. The V and J genes are TRBV18 and TRBJ2-5, with 9 bases identical to TRBD1. Germline-derived CDR1 and CDR2 are KGHSH and LQKENI. There are 15 residues in the CDR3. The V gene end was trimmed by 3 bases and the J gene end by 3 bases; junction bases not matched to a gene: 5. In DNA, the CDR3 is TGTGCCAGCTCACCGCGGACAGGGGCGAAAGAGACCCAGTACTTC. Its protein product is CASSPRTGAKETQYF.

The chain uses TRBV6-5 and TRBJ1-4; D gene ambiguous. The germline V gene encodes CDR1 MNHEY and CDR2 SVGAGI. This CDR3 contains 14 residues. The ends were cut back, 6 bases at V and 3 bases at J, with 11 bases in the middle. The CDR3 reads CASRPSWANEKLFF. Written as DNA, the CDR3 is TGTGCCAGCAGGCCTTCATGGGCTAATGAAAAACTGTTTTTT.

This chain uses TRBV6-1 with TRBJ1-3; D gene uncertain. Deletions cut 3 bases from V and 0 bases from J, with 9 bases between. The V gene's germline CDR1 is MNHNS and CDR2 SASEGT. The CDR3 totals 15 residues. The CDR3 DNA reads as TGTGCCAGCAGTGAGAGGACCTACTCTGGAAACACCATATATTTT. Translation gives CASSERTYSGNTIYF.

The rearrangement joins TRBV4-3 to TRBJ2-7; 8 bases align to TRBD2. V lost 0 bases to trimming and J lost 2 bases; unmatched junction nucleotides: 6. Germline-derived CDR1 and CDR2 are LGHNA and YSLEER. The length of the CDR3 is 16 residues. The CDR3, as DNA: TGCGCCAGCAGCCAAGAGGCTAGCGGGTACCCCTACGAGCAGTACTTC. Amino acids: CASSQEASGYPYEQYF.

This clone was picked up one time. In DNA form, the CDR3 reads TGTGCCAGCACCAGGGGGTCGGGCTATGGCTACACCTTC. It is translated as CASTRGSGYGYTF. The chain couples TRBV6-5 to TRBJ1-2, with 7 bases aligning to TRBD1. This CDR3 is 13 amino acids long. Trimming took 7 bases from V and 4 from J; bases not matched to a gene: 6. Germline V lookup: CDR1 MNHEY, CDR2 SVGAGI.

The rearrangement joins TRBV6-5 to TRBJ1-1, with 8 bases that match TRBD1. Germline V lookup: CDR1 MNHEY, CDR2 SVGAGI. This CDR3 spans 14 amino acids. Germline trimming cut 5 bases from V and 6 bases from J; bases unmatched to any gene: 8. For the CDR3, the DNA is TGTGCCAGCAGTCAAGACAGGGGAGTTGCTGAAGCTTTCTTT. It yields the protein CASSQDRGVAEAFF.

The rearrangement uses TRBV5-1 and TRBJ2-5, with D perhaps TRBD2 (5 bases). Trimming took 5 bases from V and 3 from J, leaving 17 bases between them. The CDR3 covers 15 residues. Per the germline V gene, CDR1 is SGHRS and CDR2 is YFSETQ. The CDR3 DNA sequence: TGCGCCAGCAGTCTGGCGGGTCGGACGAAAGAGACCCAGTACTTC. This gives the protein CASSLAGRTKETQYF.

The V and J genes are TRBV5-6 and TRBJ2-7; D gene ambiguous. Germline CDR1 is SGHDT and CDR2 is YYEEEE. Between the trimmed V and J ends, which lost 4 bases and 1 base, there was a span of 12 bases. The CDR3 consists of 14 residues. The CDR3: CASSPRPGSYEQYF. The DNA for the CDR3 is TGTGCCAGCAGCCCCCGACCCGGGTCCTACGAGCAGTACTTC.

The chain carries TRBV5-1 and TRBJ1-1; D uncertain. V was cut by 4 bases and J by 1 base, with 11 bases left in between. CDR3 length: 14 residues. CDR1 and CDR2 (germline): SGHRS, YFSETQ. CDR3 in amino acids: CASSLRAQNTEAFF. CDR3 nucleotide sequence: TGCGCCAGCAGCCTAAGGGCCCAGAACACTGAAGCTTTCTTT.

The V and J genes are TRBV28 and TRBJ1-4; a weak D match, TRBD1 (6 bases). The V gene lost 7 bases and the J gene lost 6 bases, with 12 bases spanning the gap. The V gene's germline CDR1 is MDHEN and CDR2 SYDVKM. CDR3 length: 13 amino acids. The CDR3 here is CASMGAGDEKLFF. DNA of the CDR3: TGTGCCAGCATGGGGGCAGGGGATGAAAAACTGTTTTTT.

This chain links TRBV30 with TRBJ1-2, with 8 bases fitting TRBD1. The CDR3 totals 12 residues. V lost 5 bases, J lost 4 bases, and 3 bases stayed unmatched. Germline V CDR1 and CDR2: GTSNPN, SVGIG (reference sequence). The CDR3 region is CAWEDRGYGYTF. The CDR3 DNA reads TGTGCCTGGGAAGACAGGGGCTATGGCTACACCTTC.

The chain recombines TRBV5-1 with TRBJ2-6; 8 bases line up with TRBD1. Germline V CDR1 and CDR2: SGHRS, YFSETQ. V trimming: 0 bases; J trimming: 0 bases; junction bases outside the gene matches: 8. This CDR3 region has 19 residues. The DNA for the CDR3 is TGCGCCAGCAGCTTGGGGACAGGGCTACGACACTCTGGGGCCAACGTCCTGACTTTC. This codes for CASSLGTGLRHSGANVLTF.

V and J are TRBV28 and TRBJ1-2; D call uncertain. CDR1 and CDR2 from the germline V gene are MDHEN and SYDVKM. V was pared by 5 bases and J by 3 bases, with 16 bases between. The CDR3 runs 15 residues. The CDR3, as DNA: TGTGCCAGCAGTCCTTCCTCTTTACTCCACTATGGCTACACCTTC. Translation: CASSPSSLLHYGYTF.

This clone has a single count. J is TRBJ1-1 and V is TRBV19, with no clear D. CDR1 and CDR2 from the germline V gene are LNHDA and SQIVND (reference sequence). Deletions cut 5 bases from V and 1 base from J, with 8 bases between. The length of the CDR3 is 13 residues. For the CDR3, the DNA is TGTGCCAGTAGTGACCAGCCGAACACTGAAGCTTTCTTT. It is translated as CASSDQPNTEAFF.

The J gene is TRBJ2-5, the V gene TRBV10-3; D is unclear. This CDR3 has 12 amino acids. V was cut by 2 bases and J by 5 bases, with 6 bases left in between. Per the germline V gene, CDR1 is ENHRY and CDR2 is SYGVKD. In DNA form, the CDR3 reads TGTGCCATCAGTGAGGTTCGGGAGACCCAGTACTTC. Translated, it gives CAISEVRETQYF.

This chain uses TRBV5-1 with TRBJ2-1, with 10 bases that match TRBD2. The V and J ends lost 4 bases and 9 bases, in that order; junction bases with no gene match: 13. CDR3 length: 16 amino acids. The germline V gene has CDR1 SGHRS and CDR2 YFSETQ. DNA of the CDR3: TGCGCCAGCAGCCCTCAGGTCGCTAGCGGGAGTAGTGAGCAGTTCTTC. Protein product: CASSPQVASGSSEQFF.

This chain uses TRBV6-6 with TRBJ1-5, with 11 bases identical to TRBD1. This CDR3 spans 14 amino acids. The germline V gene encodes CDR1 MNHNY and CDR2 SVGAGI (reference sequence). V lost 7 bases, J lost 4 bases, and 3 bases stayed unmatched. CDR3 nucleotides: TGTGCCAGCAAAGGGACAGGGGGAAATCAGCCCCAGCATTTT. Amino acids: CASKGTGGNQPQHF.

This chain joins TRBV5-6 and TRBJ2-5; no clear D. V was pared by 2 bases and J by 5 bases, with 10 bases between. The germline CDR1 and CDR2 sequences are SGHDT and YYEEEE. The CDR3 is 13 residues long. The CDR3 DNA follows: TGTGCCAGCAGCTTCCGCCGGACGGAGACCCAGTACTTC. This codes for CASSFRRTETQYF.